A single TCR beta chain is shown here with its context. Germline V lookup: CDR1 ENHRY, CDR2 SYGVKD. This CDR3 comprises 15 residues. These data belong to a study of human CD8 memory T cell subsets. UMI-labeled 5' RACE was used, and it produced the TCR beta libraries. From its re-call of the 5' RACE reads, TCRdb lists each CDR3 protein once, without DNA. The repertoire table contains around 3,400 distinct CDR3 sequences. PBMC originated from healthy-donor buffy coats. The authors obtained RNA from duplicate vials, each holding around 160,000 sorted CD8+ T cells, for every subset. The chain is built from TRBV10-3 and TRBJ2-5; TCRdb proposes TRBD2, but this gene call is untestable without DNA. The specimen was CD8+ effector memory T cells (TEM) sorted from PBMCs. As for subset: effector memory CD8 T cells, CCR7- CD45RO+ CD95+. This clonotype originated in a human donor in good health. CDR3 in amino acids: CAISGETSGEETQYF.